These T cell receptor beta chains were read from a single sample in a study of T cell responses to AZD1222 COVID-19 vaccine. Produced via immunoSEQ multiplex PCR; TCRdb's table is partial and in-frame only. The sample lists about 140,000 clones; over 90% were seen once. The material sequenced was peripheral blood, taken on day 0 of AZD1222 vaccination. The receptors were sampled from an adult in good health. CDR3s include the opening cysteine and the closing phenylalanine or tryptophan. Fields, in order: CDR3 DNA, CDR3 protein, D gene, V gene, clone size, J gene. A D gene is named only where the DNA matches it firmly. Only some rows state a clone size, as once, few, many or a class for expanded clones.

CDR3 DNA: TGCGCCAGCAGCCCGGACAGGGTCGAGGGCTACACCTTC
CDR3 protein: CASSPDRVEGYTF
D gene: TRBD1
V gene: TRBV5-1
clone size: .
J gene: TRBJ1-2

CDR3 DNA: TGTGCCACCAGTTGGGGTACAGGGAGTAAGAGCAATCAGCCCCAGCATTTT
CDR3 protein: CATSWGTGSKSNQPQHF
D gene: .
V gene: TRBV24-1
clone size: .
J gene: TRBJ1-5

CDR3 DNA: TGTGCCAGCAGTGACTCGGCCAGGGGGTCTTCACCCCTCCACTTT
CDR3 protein: CASSDSARGSSPLHF
D gene: TRBD1
V gene: TRBV6-4
clone size: .
J gene: TRBJ1-6

CDR3 DNA: TGTGCCAGTAGTATAGGAACTGGGGGCACTAATGAAAAACTGTTTTTT
CDR3 protein: CASSIGTGGTNEKLFF
D gene: .
V gene: TRBV19
clone size: .
J gene: TRBJ1-4

CDR3 DNA: TGTGCCAGCAGAAACTGGGGGGGGACGGTAGACTACGAGCAGTACTTC
CDR3 protein: CASRNWGGTVDYEQYF
D gene: TRBD2
V gene: TRBV28
clone size: .
J gene: TRBJ2-7

CDR3 DNA: TGTGCCAGCACCAGACAGGGGGTTATTGGCTACACCTTC
CDR3 protein: CASTRQGVIGYTF
D gene: TRBD1
V gene: TRBV2
clone size: .
J gene: TRBJ1-2

CDR3 DNA: TGTGCCAGCAGCTATGACCCCCCAGGGTCTGGAAACACCATATATTTT
CDR3 protein: CASSYDPPGSGNTIYF
D gene: .
V gene: TRBV5-5
clone size: .
J gene: TRBJ1-3

CDR3 DNA: TGCGCCAGCAGCTTGGCCGGGGCAGAATACGAGCAGTACTTC
CDR3 protein: CASSLAGAEYEQYF
D gene: .
V gene: TRBV5-1
clone size: .
J gene: TRBJ2-7

CDR3 DNA: TGCGCCAGCAGCCTCAGGACAGGGGGGGACGAAAAACTGTTTTTT
CDR3 protein: CASSLRTGGDEKLFF
D gene: TRBD1
V gene: TRBV4-1
clone size: few
J gene: TRBJ1-4

CDR3 DNA: TGTGCCAGCAGCACCCGACTAGCGGGGACAGATACGCAGTATTTT
CDR3 protein: CASSTRLAGTDTQYF
D gene: TRBD2
V gene: TRBV9
clone size: .
J gene: TRBJ2-3

CDR3 DNA: TGTGCCAGCAGTGACAGGGAAAGGTATGGCTACACCTTC
CDR3 protein: CASSDRERYGYTF
D gene: .
V gene: TRBV25-1
clone size: .
J gene: TRBJ1-2

CDR3 DNA: TGTGCCAGTAGTCGAACAGATTATGGCTACACCTTC
CDR3 protein: CASSRTDYGYTF
D gene: .
V gene: TRBV19
clone size: .
J gene: TRBJ1-2

CDR3 DNA: TGTGCCAGCAGTTATACAGATACGCAGTATTTT
CDR3 protein: CASSYTDTQYF
D gene: .
V gene: TRBV12-3/TRBV12-4
clone size: .
J gene: TRBJ2-3

CDR3 DNA: TGTGCCAGTAGAGATCGACAGGACGCTAACTATGGCTACACCTTC
CDR3 protein: CASRDRQDANYGYTF
D gene: .
V gene: TRBV19
clone size: .
J gene: TRBJ1-2

CDR3 DNA: TGTGCCAGCTCATGGACGGAAAATTCACCCCTCCACTTT
CDR3 protein: CASSWTENSPLHF
D gene: .
V gene: TRBV18
clone size: .
J gene: TRBJ1-6

CDR3 DNA: TGCGCCAGCAGCTTGTCGGGCAGCAACCTTTATGGCTACACCTTC
CDR3 protein: CASSLSGSNLYGYTF
D gene: .
V gene: TRBV5-1
clone size: .
J gene: TRBJ1-2

CDR3 DNA: TGTGCCAGCAGTGGGACTAGCGGTTACAATGAGCAGTTCTTC
CDR3 protein: CASSGTSGYNEQFF
D gene: TRBD2
V gene: TRBV25-1
clone size: .
J gene: TRBJ2-1

CDR3 DNA: TGTGCCAGCAGCTTAGCGGGAGGGCCGTCAGATACGCAGTATTTT
CDR3 protein: CASSLAGGPSDTQYF
D gene: TRBD2
V gene: TRBV5-4
clone size: .
J gene: TRBJ2-3

CDR3 DNA: TGTGCCAGCAGCCACGAACAGGGAGTTCAAGAGACCCAGTACTTC
CDR3 protein: CASSHEQGVQETQYF
D gene: .
V gene: TRBV3-1/TRBV3-2
clone size: .
J gene: TRBJ2-5

CDR3 DNA: TGTGCCAGCTCACCTTCGAAGAGCTCCTACGAGCAGTACTTC
CDR3 protein: CASSPSKSSYEQYF
D gene: .
V gene: TRBV18
clone size: .
J gene: TRBJ2-7

CDR3 DNA: TGTGCCAGCTCACTCACGACAGGAAAAAATGAAAAACTGTTTTTT
CDR3 protein: CASSLTTGKNEKLFF
D gene: .
V gene: TRBV18
clone size: .
J gene: TRBJ1-4

CDR3 DNA: TGTGCCAGCAGTACTACAGGGGATACGCAGTATTTT
CDR3 protein: CASSTTGDTQYF
D gene: .
V gene: TRBV7-9
clone size: .
J gene: TRBJ2-3